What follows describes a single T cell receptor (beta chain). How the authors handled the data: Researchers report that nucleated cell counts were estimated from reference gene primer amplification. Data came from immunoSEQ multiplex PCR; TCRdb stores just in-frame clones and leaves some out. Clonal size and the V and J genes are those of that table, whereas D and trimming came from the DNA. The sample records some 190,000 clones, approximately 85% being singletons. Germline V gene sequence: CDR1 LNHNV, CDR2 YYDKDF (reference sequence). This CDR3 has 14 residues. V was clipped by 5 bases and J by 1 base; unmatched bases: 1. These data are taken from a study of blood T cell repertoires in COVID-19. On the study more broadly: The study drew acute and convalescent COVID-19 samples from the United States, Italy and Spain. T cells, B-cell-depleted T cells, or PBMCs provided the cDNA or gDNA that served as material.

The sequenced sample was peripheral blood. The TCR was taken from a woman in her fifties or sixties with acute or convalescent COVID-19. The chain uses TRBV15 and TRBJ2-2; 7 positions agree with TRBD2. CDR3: CATSGLGNTGELFF. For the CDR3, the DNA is TGTGCCACCAGCGGACTAGGGAACACCGGGGAGCTGTTTTTT.